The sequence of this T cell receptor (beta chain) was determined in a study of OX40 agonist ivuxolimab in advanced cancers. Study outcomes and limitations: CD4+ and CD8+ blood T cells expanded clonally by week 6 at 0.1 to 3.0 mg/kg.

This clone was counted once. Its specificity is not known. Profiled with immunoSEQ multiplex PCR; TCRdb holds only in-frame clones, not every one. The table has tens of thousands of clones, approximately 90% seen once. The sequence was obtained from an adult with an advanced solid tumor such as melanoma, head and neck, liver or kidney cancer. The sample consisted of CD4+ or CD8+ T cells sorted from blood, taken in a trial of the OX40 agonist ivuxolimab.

CDR3 sequence: CSVAGTGAEQYF. The CDR3 bases are TGCAGCGTTGCCGGGACAGGGGCCGAGCAGTACTTC. The V call is TRBV29-1, the J call TRBJ2-7, with 10 bases fitting TRBD1. J was trimmed by 6 bases and V by 4 bases; bases with no gene match: 3. Germline values: CDR1 SQVTM, CDR2 ANQGSEA. The CDR3 length is 12 residues.